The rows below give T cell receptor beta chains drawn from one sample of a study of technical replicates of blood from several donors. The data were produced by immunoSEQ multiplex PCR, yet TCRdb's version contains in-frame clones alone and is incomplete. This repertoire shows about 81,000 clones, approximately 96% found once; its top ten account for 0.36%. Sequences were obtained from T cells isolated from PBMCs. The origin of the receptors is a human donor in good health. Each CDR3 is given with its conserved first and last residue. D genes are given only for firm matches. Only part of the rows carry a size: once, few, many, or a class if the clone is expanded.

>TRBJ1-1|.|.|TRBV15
CATSRRNGNTEAFF
TGTGCCACCAGCAGGAGAAACGGGAACACTGAAGCTTTCTTT
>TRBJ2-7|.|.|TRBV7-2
CASRNTVNSYEQYF
TGTGCCAGCAGAAACACAGTAAACTCCTACGAGCAGTACTTC
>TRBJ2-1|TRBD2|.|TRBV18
CASSPTSGIYNEQFF
TGTGCCAGCTCACCGACTAGCGGGATTTACAATGAGCAGTTCTTC
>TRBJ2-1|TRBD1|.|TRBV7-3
CASSIRAGQGTNEQFF
TGTGCCAGCAGCATTCGAGCGGGACAGGGTACCAATGAGCAGTTCTTC
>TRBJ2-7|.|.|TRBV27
CASSLYSGYTYEQYF
TGTGCCAGCAGTTTATATTCAGGGTATACCTACGAGCAGTACTTC
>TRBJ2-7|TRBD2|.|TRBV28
CASSPLAGGSDEQYF
TGTGCCAGCAGCCCACTAGCGGGAGGGTCCGACGAGCAGTACTTC
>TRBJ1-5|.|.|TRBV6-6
CASSYEINQPQHF
TGTGCCAGCAGTTATGAGATCAATCAGCCCCAGCATTTT
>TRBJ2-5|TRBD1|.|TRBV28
CASSPGTGFEEETQYF
TGTGCCAGCAGTCCCGGGACAGGGTTTGAGGAAGAGACCCAGTACTTC
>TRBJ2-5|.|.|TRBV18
CASSQDSLRETQYF
TGTGCCAGCTCCCAAGACAGTCTCAGAGAGACCCAGTACTTC
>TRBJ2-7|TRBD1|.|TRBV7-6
CASSPGQGSEQYF
TGTGCCAGCAGCCCAGGACAGGGTAGCGAGCAGTACTTC
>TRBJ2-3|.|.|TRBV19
CASRLAYRTDTQYF
TGTGCCAGTAGACTAGCTTATCGCACAGATACGCAGTATTTT
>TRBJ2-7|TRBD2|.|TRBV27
CASSLWTSGVYEQYF
TGTGCCAGCAGTTTATGGACTAGCGGAGTATACGAGCAGTACTTC
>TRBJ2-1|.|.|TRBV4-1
CASSQDTGTYNEQFF
TGCGCCAGCAGCCAAGACACGGGAACCTACAATGAGCAGTTCTTC
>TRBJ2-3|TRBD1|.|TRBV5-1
CASSWTGGRDTQYF
TGCGCCAGCAGCTGGACAGGGGGCAGGGATACGCAGTATTTT
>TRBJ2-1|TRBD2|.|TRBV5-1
CASSPSGRASYNEQFF
TGCGCCAGCAGCCCTAGCGGGAGGGCCTCCTACAATGAGCAGTTCTTC
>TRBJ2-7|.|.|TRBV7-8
CASSLGIYSGYEQYF
TGTGCCAGCAGCTTGGGGATCTATAGCGGCTACGAGCAGTACTTC
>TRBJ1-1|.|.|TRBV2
CASRRGRGDTEAFF
TGTGCCAGCAGACGAGGGCGTGGGGACACTGAAGCTTTCTTT
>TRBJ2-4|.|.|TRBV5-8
CASSYGRIDIQYF
TGTGCCAGCAGCTACGGGAGAATAGACATTCAGTACTTC
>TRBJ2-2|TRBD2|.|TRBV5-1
CASSFLLAGNTGELFF
TGCGCCAGCAGCTTCCTGCTAGCGGGAAACACCGGGGAGCTGTTTTTT
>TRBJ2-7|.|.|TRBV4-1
CASSQTTPYEQYF
TGCGCCAGCAGCCAGACTACCCCCTACGAGCAGTACTTC
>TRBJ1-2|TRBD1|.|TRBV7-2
CASSLGPGQGQGYTF
TGTGCCAGCAGCTTAGGCCCGGGACAGGGACAAGGCTACACCTTC
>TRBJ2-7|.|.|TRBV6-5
CASSSPATGSYEQYF
TGTGCCAGCAGTTCCCCCGCGACAGGTTCCTACGAGCAGTACTTC
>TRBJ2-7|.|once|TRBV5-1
CASSLDRDMYEQYF
TGCGCCAGCAGCTTGGATCGGGATATGTACGAGCAGTACTTC
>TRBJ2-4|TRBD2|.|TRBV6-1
CASNATGGPANIQYF
TGTGCCAGCAACGCGACGGGAGGGCCCGCAAACATTCAGTACTTC
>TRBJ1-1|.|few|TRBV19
CASSRSGTTNTEAFF
TGTGCCAGTAGTAGGAGCGGGACAACGAACACTGAAGCTTTCTTT
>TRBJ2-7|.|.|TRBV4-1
CASSQLPGPYEQYF
TGCGCCAGCAGCCAACTTCCAGGGCCCTACGAGCAGTACTTC
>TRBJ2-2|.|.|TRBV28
CASSKTPRTGELFF
TGTGCCAGCAGTAAGACCCCGAGGACCGGGGAGCTGTTTTTT
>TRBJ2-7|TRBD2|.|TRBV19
CASATSGYEQYF
TGTGCCAGCGCGACTAGCGGTTACGAGCAGTACTTC
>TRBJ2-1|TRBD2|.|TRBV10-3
CAITSGRVHEQFF
TGTGCCATCACCAGCGGGAGAGTCCATGAGCAGTTCTTC
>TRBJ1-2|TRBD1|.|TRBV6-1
CATRDRRYGYTF
TGTGCCACCCGGGACAGACGCTATGGCTACACCTTC
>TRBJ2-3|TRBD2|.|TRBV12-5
CASGLQSSGRGASTDTQYF
TGTGCTAGTGGTTTGCAGTCTAGCGGGAGGGGGGCTAGCACAGATACGCAGTATTTT
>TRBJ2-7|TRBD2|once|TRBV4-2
CASSQDEGLVGIRQYF
TGTGCCAGCAGCCAAGATGAGGGACTAGTAGGAATCCGGCAGTACTTC
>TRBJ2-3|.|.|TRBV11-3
CASSPGLSTDTQYF
TGTGCCAGCAGTCCGGGACTCAGCACAGATACGCAGTATTTT
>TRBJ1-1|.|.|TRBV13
CASSGAWVKGEAFF
TGTGCCAGCAGCGGGGCCTGGGTAAAGGGTGAAGCTTTCTTT
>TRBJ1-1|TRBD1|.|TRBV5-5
CASSSRGTGRIFEAFF
TGTGCCAGCAGCTCCCGGGGGACAGGGAGGATATTTGAAGCTTTCTTT
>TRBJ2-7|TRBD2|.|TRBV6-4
CASSSSGSGEQYF
TGTGCCAGCAGTAGTAGCGGGAGTGGAGAGCAGTACTTC
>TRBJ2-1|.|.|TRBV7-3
CASSPTGTPYYEQFF
TGTGCCAGCAGCCCCACCGGGACACCGTACTATGAGCAGTTCTTC
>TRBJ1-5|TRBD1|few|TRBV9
CASSQGTGNQPQHF
TGTGCCAGCAGCCAGGGGACAGGCAATCAGCCCCAGCATTTT
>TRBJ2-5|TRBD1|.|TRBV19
CASNDRGGTQYF
TGTGCCAGCAACGACAGGGGGGGGACCCAGTACTTC
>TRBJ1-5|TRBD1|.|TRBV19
CASSIQQGVQPQHF
TGTGCCAGTAGTATACAACAGGGGGTCCAACCCCAGCATTTT
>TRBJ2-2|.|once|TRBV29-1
CSVVGEGRANTGELFF
TGCAGCGTTGTAGGAGAGGGAAGAGCGAACACCGGGGAGCTGTTTTTT
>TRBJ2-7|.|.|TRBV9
CASSFQGDEQYF
TGTGCCAGCAGCTTTCAGGGCGACGAGCAGTACTTC
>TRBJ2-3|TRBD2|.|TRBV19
CASSPRTSDTDTQYF
TGTGCCAGTAGTCCGCGGACTAGCGACACAGATACGCAGTATTTT
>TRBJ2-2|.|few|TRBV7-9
CASSPTGGELFF
TGTGCCAGCAGCCCCACGGGTGGGGAGCTGTTTTTT
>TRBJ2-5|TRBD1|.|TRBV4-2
CASSRGQVKETQYF
TGTGCCAGCAGCCGAGGACAGGTAAAAGAGACCCAGTACTTC
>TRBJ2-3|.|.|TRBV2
CASMRDTQYF
TGTGCCAGCATGCGAGATACGCAGTATTTT
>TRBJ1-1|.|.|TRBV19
CASLGGYTEAFF
TGTGCCAGCCTCGGGGGGTACACTGAAGCTTTCTTT
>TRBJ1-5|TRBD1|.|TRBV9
CASSATGDQPQHF
TGTGCCAGCAGCGCCACAGGGGATCAGCCCCAGCATTTT
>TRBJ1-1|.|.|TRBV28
CASSFEGDAFF
TGTGCCAGCAGTTTCGAGGGAGACGCTTTCTTT
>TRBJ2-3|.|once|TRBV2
CASSGPLDLDYTQYF
TGTGCCAGCAGTGGACCACTTGATTTGGACTATACGCAGTATTTT
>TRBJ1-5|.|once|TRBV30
CAWARDTSNQPQHF
TGTGCCTGGGCTCGGGACACCAGCAATCAGCCCCAGCATTTT
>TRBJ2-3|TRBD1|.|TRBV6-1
CASSEVRGRADTQYF
TGTGCCAGCAGTGAAGTTAGGGGGCGTGCAGATACGCAGTATTTT
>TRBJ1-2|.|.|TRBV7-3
CASSPPWGRAYGYTF
TGTGCCAGCAGCCCCCCCTGGGGGCGCGCCTATGGCTACACCTTC
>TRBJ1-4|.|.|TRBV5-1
CASGPTESNEKLFF
TGCGCCAGCGGCCCGACAGAGAGTAATGAAAAACTGTTTTTT
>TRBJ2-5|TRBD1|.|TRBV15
CATSRGTGVEETQYF
TGTGCCACCAGCCGTGGGACAGGGGTTGAGGAGACCCAGTACTTC
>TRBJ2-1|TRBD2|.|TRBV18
CASSPRTGTSGSNEQFF
TGTGCCAGCTCACCACGGACCGGGACTAGCGGGTCCAATGAGCAGTTCTTC
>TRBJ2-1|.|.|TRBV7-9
CASSLSSYNEQFF
TGTGCCAGCAGCCTTAGCTCCTACAATGAGCAGTTCTTC